This TCR beta chain comes out of a study of tumor-infiltrating lymphocytes in glioblastoma multiforme. Three nested ARM-PCR rounds with V-beta and C-beta primers built TCRB libraries. TCRdb re-called the multiplex PCR reads with MiXCR, one entry per CDR3 protein. The sample has about 8,400 distinct CDR3 sequences, over 60% seen once; the top ten hold roughly 48%. Per germline, CDR1 DFQATT and CDR2 SNEGSKA (reference sequence). Trimming took off 3 bases at V and 14 bases at J, with 23 bases between the two ends. This CDR3 region has 14 residues. The sequenced sample consisted of brain tumor tissue. The source of this sequence is a male donor with glioblastoma. The chain recombines TRBV20-1 with TRBJ2-1, with D perhaps TRBD1 or TRBD2 (5 bases each). CDR3 sequence: CSARDEAGLYGKFF. The CDR3 bases are TGCAGTGCTAGGGATGAGGCAGGGCTGTACGGGAAGTTCTTC.